The 2 T cell receptor beta chains given below trace back to one sample, sequenced in a study of technical replicates of blood from several donors (dated by TCRdb to about 2017). The library was built by means of the immunoSEQ multiplex PCR assay. Held by TCRdb, this immuneACCESS table contains in-frame sequences only and omits some clones. Under half of the omission traces to an unresolved V gene where checked; the cause of the rest is unknown. The sample has almost 70,000 clones on record, around 94% of them singletons. The ten largest clones take up roughly 0.37% of the sample. The sequenced sample consisted of T cells isolated from PBMCs. The source is a human donor in good health.

The chain employs TRBV25-1 and TRBJ2-1; 11 bases are shared with TRBD2. In germline, CDR1 is MGHDK, CDR2 SYGVNS. This CDR3 region has 16 residues. The V gene end was trimmed by 5 bases and the J gene end by 2 bases; junction bases not matched to a gene: 5. This CDR3 is CASSLPGLAAYNEQFF. In DNA, the CDR3 is TGTGCCAGCAGTTTACCGGGACTAGCGGCCTACAATGAGCAGTTCTTC.

The CDR3 region has the DNA TGTGCCAGCAGCCAATCAACGAGGACAGGGGGAAATGGCTACACCTTC. Translating it yields CASSQSTRTGGNGYTF. V gene TRBV16 combines with J gene TRBJ1-2, with TRBD1 matching over 10 bases. The CDR3 is 16 amino acids. Per germline, CDR1 KGHSY and CDR2 FQNENV. The V and J ends lost 0 bases and 6 bases, in that order; junction bases with no gene match: 7.